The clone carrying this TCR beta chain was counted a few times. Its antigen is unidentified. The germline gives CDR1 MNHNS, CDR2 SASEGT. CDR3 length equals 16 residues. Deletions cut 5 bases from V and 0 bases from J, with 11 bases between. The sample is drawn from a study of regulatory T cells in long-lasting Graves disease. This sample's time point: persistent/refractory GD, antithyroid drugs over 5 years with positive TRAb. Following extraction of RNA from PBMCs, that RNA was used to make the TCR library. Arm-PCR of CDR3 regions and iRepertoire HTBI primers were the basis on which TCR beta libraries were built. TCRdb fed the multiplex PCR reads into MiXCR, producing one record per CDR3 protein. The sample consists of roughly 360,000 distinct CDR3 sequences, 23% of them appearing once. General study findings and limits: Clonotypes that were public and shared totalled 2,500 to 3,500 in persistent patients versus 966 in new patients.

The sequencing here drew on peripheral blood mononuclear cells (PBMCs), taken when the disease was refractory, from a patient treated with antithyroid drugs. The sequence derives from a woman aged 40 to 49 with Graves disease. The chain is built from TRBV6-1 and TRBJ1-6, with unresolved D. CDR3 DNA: TGTGCCAGCAGTCCGGGCACCCCCTCCTATAATTCACCCCTCCACTTT. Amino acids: CASSPGTPSYNSPLHF.